This passage covers 5 T cell receptor beta chains from one sample sequenced in a study of cytomegalovirus exposure and HLA in healthy donors. PCR involved 60 Vbeta and 13 Jbeta primers. Generated by immunoSEQ multiplex PCR, the TCRdb table keeps only in-frame clones and is missing some. The repertoire has roughly 180,000 clones, roughly 83% of them found once; the top ten carry approximately 0.98%. Sequenced input: PBMCs. These TCRs come from a man aged 25 to 40 in good health and CMV-seronegative.

The J gene is TRBJ2-7, the V gene TRBV2; D not certain. This CDR3 has 10 residues. Germline V gene lookup returns CDR1 SNHLY and CDR2 FYNNEI. Trimming took 6 bases from V and 4 from J, leaving 4 bases between them. As DNA, the CDR3 is TGTGCCAGCAGCCAATACGAGCAGTACTTC. Protein sequence: CASSQYEQYF.

The chain is built from TRBV9 and TRBJ2-3, with 9 bases fitting TRBD1. The ends lost 0 bases at V and 1 base at J; junction bases unmatched: 0. The CDR3 is made up of 15 amino acids. CDR1 is SGDLS and CDR2 is YYNGEE in the germline V gene. The DNA for the CDR3 is TGTGCCAGCAGCGTAGGGACAGGGGGCACAGATACGCAGTATTTT. This encodes CASSVGTGGTDTQYF.

The J gene is TRBJ2-5, the V gene TRBV30, with 7 positions matching TRBD2. The CDR3 contains 13 residues. The V gene end was trimmed by 0 bases and the J gene end by 5 bases; junction bases not matched to a gene: 3. CDR1 and CDR2 (germline): GTSNPN, SVGIG (reference sequence). CDR3 loop: CAWSVGGKETQYF. CDR3 DNA: TGTGCCTGGAGTGTGGGGGGGAAGGAGACCCAGTACTTC.

V usage is TRBV5-5 and J usage is TRBJ1-2; perhaps TRBD1 as D (6 bases). This CDR3 comprises 15 residues. Between the trimmed V and J ends, which lost 4 bases and 0 bases, there was a span of 13 bases. Looked up from germline, CDR1 is SGHKS and CDR2 is YYEKEE (reference sequence). CDR3 sequence: CASSQRTGTNYGYTF. As DNA, the CDR3 is TGTGCCAGCAGCCAGCGAACAGGGACTAACTATGGCTACACCTTC. Using reference TRBV5-5 and TRBJ1-2 for the parts outside the CDR3, the full variable domain is DAGVTQSPTHLIKTRGQQVTLRCSPISGHKSVSWYQQVLGQGPQFIFQYYEKEERGRGNFPDRFSARQFPNYSSELNVNALLLGDSALYLCASSQRTGTNYGYTFGSGTRLTVV.

The chain uses TRBV7-7 and TRBJ2-2, with 13 positions matching TRBD2. The CDR3 contains 17 residues. V gave up 0 bases and J gave up 4 bases; unmatched junction bases: 2. Germline V gene lookup returns CDR1 SSHAT and CDR2 FNYEAQ (reference sequence). The CDR3 reads CASSLALAGGTTGELFF. CDR3 sequence (DNA): TGTGCCAGCAGCTTAGCACTAGCGGGAGGGACCACCGGGGAGCTGTTTTTT.